The rows below give T cell receptor beta chains drawn from one sample of a study of beta chain features in type 1 diabetes. Sequencing was performed with immunoSEQ multiplex PCR; in TCRdb, only in-frame clones are kept and a portion is missing. Among about 350,000 clones, 20% were seen once, and the ten largest hold 0.044%. Sequenced input: naive CD4+ T cells from blood. These receptors were obtained from a woman aged 18-29 years in good health. CDR3s leave out the opening cysteine and the closing phenylalanine or tryptophan. Each record gives: clone size, V gene, CDR3 protein. Only part of the rows carry a size: once, few, many, or a class if the clone is expanded.

few | TRBV19 | ASRGAGNTGELF
few | TRBV29-1 | SVGRLAGAEQY
NA | TRBV14 | ASSQGGSYGYT
few | TRBV4-3 | ASSPRPTSGVVETQY
few | TRBV6-6 | ASRTGHQGTEAF
NA | TRBV30 | AWTGQGVEKLF
few | TRBV9 | ASSPTVGSGGNYGYT
NA | TRBV30 | AWPPLSGQGALCNQPQH
NA | TRBV5-4 | ASSFQQGGGQETQY
NA | TRBV2 | ASSATGGLDEKLF
few | TRBV4-3 | ASRRGIGRDTGELF
few | TRBV29-1 | SVYRTSAPYEQY
few | TRBV9 | ASSDAGTGGGYT
few | TRBV7-2 | ASSLGLAGGTDTQY
NA | TRBV7-3 | ASSGGGNNEQF
NA | TRBV7-2 | ASSLAGVLDTQY
few | TRBV11-2 | ASSTRDREETQY
few | TRBV19 | ASNDPGTGGYEQY
NA | TRBV14 | ASSQDIRREGNNEQF
few | TRBV7-2 | ASSLGQYQPQH
few | TRBV7-6 | ASSRGIGTEAF
NA | TRBV30 | AWSAGQSSGNTIY
few | TRBV6-5 | ASSYSPEASYEQY
NA | TRBV12-5 | ASGLTGIGGEQF
NA | TRBV10-3 | ATSATSGKETQY
NA | TRBV7-9 | ASSPRRLAAFTDTQY
NA | TRBV7-6 | ASSSPGVVGETQY
NA | TRBV29-1 | SERGSSGNTIY
few | TRBV9 | ASSVGGAGSPLH
NA | TRBV9 | ASSRQHMNTEAF
few | TRBV7-2 | ASSYPGQGSEKLF
few | TRBV7-9 | ASSSTGYEQF
NA | TRBV27 | ASRGGGRSSYNEQF
NA | TRBV5-1 | ASSLRGSSSYEQY